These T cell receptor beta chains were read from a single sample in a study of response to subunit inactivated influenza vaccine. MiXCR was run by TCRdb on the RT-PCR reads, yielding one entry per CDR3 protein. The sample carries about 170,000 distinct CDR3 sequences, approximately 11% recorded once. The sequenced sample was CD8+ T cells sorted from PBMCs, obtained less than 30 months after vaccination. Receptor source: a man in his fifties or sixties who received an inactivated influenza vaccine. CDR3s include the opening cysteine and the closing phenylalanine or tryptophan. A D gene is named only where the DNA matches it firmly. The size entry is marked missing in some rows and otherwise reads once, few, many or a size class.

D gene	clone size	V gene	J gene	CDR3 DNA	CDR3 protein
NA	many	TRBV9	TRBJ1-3	TGTGCCAGCAGCGTAGGAGGGGGCTCTGGAAACACCATATATTTT	CASSVGGGSGNTIYF
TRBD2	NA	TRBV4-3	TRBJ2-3	TGCGCCAGCAGCCAAGATGGGACTAAATCAGATACGCAGTATTTT	CASSQDGTKSDTQYF
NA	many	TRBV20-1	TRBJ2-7	TGCAGTGCTAATCTAGTTGGCTTCTCCTACGAGCAGTACTTC	CSANLVGFSYEQYF
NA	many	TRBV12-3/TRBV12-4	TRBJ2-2	TGTGCCACGGGGGGCAGGACCCAGAATACCGGGGAGCTGTTTTTT	CATGGRTQNTGELFF
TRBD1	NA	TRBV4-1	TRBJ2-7	TGCGCCAGCAGCCAAGATTCTCCGCGACAGGGAACCTACGAGCAGTACTTC	CASSQDSPRQGTYEQYF
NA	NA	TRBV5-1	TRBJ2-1	TGCGCCAGCAGCTTGGAAGGGCACAATGAGCAGTTCTTC	CASSLEGHNEQFF
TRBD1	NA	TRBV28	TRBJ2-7	TGTGCCAGCAGATCCAGCGGGACAGGGCCCGAGCAGTACTTC	CASRSSGTGPEQYF
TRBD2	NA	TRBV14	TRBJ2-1	TGTGCCAGCAGCCCTGCGACTAGCGGAGACCACTACAATGAGCAGTTCTTC	CASSPATSGDHYNEQFF
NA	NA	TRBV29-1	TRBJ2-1	TGCAGCGTTGAAGAGGGACTCAAGCCCAATGAGCAGTTCTTC	CSVEEGLKPNEQFF
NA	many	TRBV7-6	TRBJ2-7	TGTGCCAGCAGCTTTCACCCGGGACAAACCTACGAGCAGTACTTC	CASSFHPGQTYEQYF
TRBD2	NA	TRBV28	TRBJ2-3	TGTGCCAGCAGTCCCCTTAGCGGGAGGGCCGTGAATACGCAGTATTTT	CASSPLSGRAVNTQYF
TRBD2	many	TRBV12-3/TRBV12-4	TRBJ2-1	TGTGCCAGCAGTTCCGGACTAGCGGGGGGGAATGAGCAGTTCTTC	CASSSGLAGGNEQFF
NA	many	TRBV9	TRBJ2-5	TGTGCCAGCAGCGACTACGACTTCGCGGGGCAAGAGACCCAGTACTTC	CASSDYDFAGQETQYF
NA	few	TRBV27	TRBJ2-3	TGTGCCAGCAGTCAAACAGTACTCGATACGCAGTATTTT	CASSQTVLDTQYF
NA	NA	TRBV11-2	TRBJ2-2	NA	CASSLFIFRGKSLPGSCFF
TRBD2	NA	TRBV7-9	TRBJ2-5	TGTGCCAGCAGCTTTCTAGCGGGGGGGCCAGAGACCCAGTACTTC	CASSFLAGGPETQYF
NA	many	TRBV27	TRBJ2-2	TGTGCCAGCAGTTTAGGGGGGCTTGGGGAGCTGTTTTTT	CASSLGGLGELFF
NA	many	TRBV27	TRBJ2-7	TGTGCCAGCAGTTTATTGGCTGTACCGGACGAGCAGTACTTC	CASSLLAVPDEQYF
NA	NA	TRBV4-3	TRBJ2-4	TGCGCCAGCAGCCGCACACAGGGTTCGAACATTCAGTACTTC	CASSRTQGSNIQYF
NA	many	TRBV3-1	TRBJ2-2	TGTGCCAGCAGCCAAGAAATGGAACTATTGGGGGACACCGGGGAGCTGTTTTTT	CASSQEMELLGDTGELFF
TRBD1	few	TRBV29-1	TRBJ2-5	TGCAGCGTACTGCTTGGGACAGAAGAGACCCAGTACTTC	CSVLLGTEETQYF
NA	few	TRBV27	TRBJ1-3	TGTGCCAGCAGTTTAAATGATGGAAACACCATATATTTT	CASSLNDGNTIYF
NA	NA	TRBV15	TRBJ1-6	TGTGCCACCAGCAGAGAACAGTACTCCTATAATTCACCCCTCCACTTT	CATSREQYSYNSPLHF
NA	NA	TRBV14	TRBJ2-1	TGTGCCAGCAGCGCCGACGCATTTTACCCCGAGGTCTTC	CASSADAFYPEVF
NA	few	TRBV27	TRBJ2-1	TGTGCCAGCAGCACGAGCGACAATGAGCAGTTCTTC	CASSTSDNEQFF
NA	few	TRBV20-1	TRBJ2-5	TGCAGTGCCCAACGGGGACCTCAAGAGACCCAGTACTTC	CSAQRGPQETQYF
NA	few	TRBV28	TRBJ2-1	TGTGCCAGCAGCCATAACTACAATGAGCAGTTCTTC	CASSHNYNEQFF
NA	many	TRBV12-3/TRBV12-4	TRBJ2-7	TGTGCCAGCAGTTCTACGCAGGGGCCTTACGAGCAGTACTTC	CASSSTQGPYEQYF
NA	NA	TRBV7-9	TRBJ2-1	TGTGCCAGCAACACGGTGATGGATTCCTACAATGAGCAGTTCTTC	CASNTVMDSYNEQFF
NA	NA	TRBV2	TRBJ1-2	TGTGCCAGCAGTGTGAATTCCTACGGGACTAATGGCTACACCTTC	CASSVNSYGTNGYTF
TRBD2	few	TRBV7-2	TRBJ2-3	TGTGCCAGCAGCTTAGTTGCTATAGCGGGGGGTATAGATACGCAGTATTTT	CASSLVAIAGGIDTQYF
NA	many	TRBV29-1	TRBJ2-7	TGCAGCGTTGAAGAGGGGGTTTACGAGCAGTACTTC	CSVEEGVYEQYF
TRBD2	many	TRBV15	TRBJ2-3	TGTGCCACCAGCAGGAGCGGGAGTAACAGCGATACGCAGTATTTT	CATSRSGSNSDTQYF
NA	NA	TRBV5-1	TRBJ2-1	TGCGCCAGCAGCGGGAGAGCGGAATCCTACAATGAGCAGTTCTTC	CASSGRAESYNEQFF
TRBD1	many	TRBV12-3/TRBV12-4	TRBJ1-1	TGTGCCAGCAGTTTCGGGGACAGGGCCACTGAAGCTTTCTTT	CASSFGDRATEAFF
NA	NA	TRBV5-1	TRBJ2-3	TGCGCCAGCAGCTTGGTCAGCACTAGCACAGATACGCAGTATTTT	CASSLVSTSTDTQYF
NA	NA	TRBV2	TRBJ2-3	TGTGCCAGCAGTGAAGGGGTGGCCACTATCGCAGATACGCAGTATTTT	CASSEGVATIADTQYF
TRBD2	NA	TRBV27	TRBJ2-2	TGTGCCAGCAGTATATCCCCCGTCCCTTCGACTAGCGCGAGGGTAGCGGGATTTGTCGGGGAGCTGTTTTTT	CASSISPVPSTSARVAGFVGELFF
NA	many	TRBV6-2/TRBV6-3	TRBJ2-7	TGTGCCAGCAGTTACTTCGAGACCTACGAGCAGTACTTC	CASSYFETYEQYF
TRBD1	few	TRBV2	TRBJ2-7	TGTGCCAGCAGGGGGCCCGGGACAGGGTATCGCAGCGAGCAGTACTTC	CASRGPGTGYRSEQYF
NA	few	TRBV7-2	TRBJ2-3	TGTGCCAGCAGCTTAGAAGGCTACGGCCTGACAGATACGCAGTATTTT	CASSLEGYGLTDTQYF